The 27 T cell receptor beta chains in this list originate from one sample, sequenced in a study of blood T cell repertoires in COVID-19. Clones were read by immunoSEQ multiplex PCR, and TCRdb kept only the in-frame ones, dropping some. The data hold 60,000 to 90,000 clones, with about 88% observed a single time. The sample comprised peripheral blood. These receptors were obtained from a man between 60 and 75 years old with COVID-19, enrolled during active disease.

This chain uses TRBV2 with TRBJ2-3; 8 positions agree with TRBD1. The CDR3 covers 16 residues. The V segment lost 7 bases and the J segment 4 bases; nucleotides outside the gene matches: 13. Germline-derived CDR1 and CDR2 are SNHLY and FYNNEI. The CDR3 DNA reads as TGTGCCAGCAAACGTACGGACAGGGTCGGCCCAGATACGCAGTATTTT. This encodes CASKRTDRVGPDTQYF. Using reference TRBV2 and TRBJ2-3 for the parts outside the CDR3, the full variable domain is EPEVTQTPSHQVTQMGQEVILRCVPISNHLYFYWYRQILGQKVEFLVSFYNNEISEKSEIFDDQFSVERPDGSNFTLKIRSTKLEDSAMYFCASKRTDRVGPDTQYFGPGTRLTVL.

The V call is TRBV3-1 (or the pseudogene TRBV3-2), the J call TRBJ2-2; D is uncertain. The germline V and J ends were trimmed by 1 base and 5 bases, with 2 bases remaining between them. The CDR3 runs to 12 residues. Germline CDR1 and CDR2: LGHDT and YNNKEL (reference sequence). The CDR3 DNA follows: TGTGCCAGCAGCCAAGCGACCGGGGAGCTGTTTTTT. This codes for CASSQATGELFF.

This clone was recorded a few times. This chain connects TRBV24-1 to TRBJ1-2; 7 positions match TRBD1. The ends lost 4 bases at V and 1 base at J; junction bases unmatched: 8. The CDR3 covers 16 residues. CDR1 is KGHDR, CDR2 SFDVKD, per germline. The CDR3 nucleotides read TGTGCCACCAGTGACAGCTCACGACAGGGTAACTATGGCTACACCTTC. As protein: CATSDSSRQGNYGYTF.

The chain combines TRBV3-1 (or the pseudogene TRBV3-2) with TRBJ1-1; D uncertain. The V and J ends lost 1 base and 0 bases respectively, with 3 bases between them. The CDR3 is 13 residues long. Germline V gene sequence: CDR1 LGHDT, CDR2 YNNKEL (reference sequence). The CDR3 loop reads CASSQAVNTEAFF. DNA of the CDR3: TGTGCCAGCAGCCAAGCTGTGAACACTGAAGCTTTCTTT.

J is TRBJ1-4 and V is TRBV2, with D uncertain. Looked up from germline, CDR1 is SNHLY and CDR2 is FYNNEI. CDR3 length: 14 amino acids. The V end was cut by 1 base, the J end by 8 bases, with 11 bases between. The CDR3 here is CASSEGRPGEKLFF. DNA for the CDR3: TGTGCCAGCAGTGAAGGGCGGCCGGGGGAAAAACTGTTTTTT.

This chain links TRBV2 with TRBJ1-3, with unresolved D. The CDR3 is made up of 14 amino acids. The V and J ends lost 3 bases and 2 bases respectively, with 8 bases between them. Germline values: CDR1 SNHLY, CDR2 FYNNEI. CDR3 amino acids: CASSDGRTGNTIYF. CDR3 in DNA: TGTGCCAGCAGTGACGGGAGGACTGGAAACACCATATATTTT.

The genes are TRBV11-2 and TRBJ1-6, with 8 bases identical to TRBD1. CDR3 size: 16 residues. Germline V gene lookup returns CDR1 SGHAT and CDR2 FQNNGV. V gave up 5 bases and J gave up 4 bases; unmatched junction bases: 7. CDR3 DNA sequence: TGTGCCAGCAGCCCCTTAGGACAGGGTTATAATTCACCCCTCCACTTT. It codes for CASSPLGQGYNSPLHF.

The V and J genes are TRBV20-1 and TRBJ2-1, with 9 bases matching TRBD1. The V segment lost 3 bases and the J segment 3 bases; nucleotides outside the gene matches: 9. Germline V gene sequence: CDR1 DFQATT, CDR2 SNEGSKA (reference sequence). CDR3 size: 16 residues. The CDR3 protein is CSASRGRTGVYNEQFF. The CDR3 nucleotides are TGCAGTGCTAGTAGGGGGCGGACAGGGGTCTACAATGAGCAGTTCTTC.

The rearrangement joins TRBV5-5 to TRBJ1-3, with D unresolved. The CDR3 covers 16 residues. Germline CDR1 reads SGHKS; CDR2 reads YYEKEE (reference sequence). The V gene lost 1 base and the J gene lost 4 bases, with 15 bases spanning the gap. CDR3 nucleotide sequence: TGTGCCAGCAGCTTGCTTGGTACAGCATTGGGAAACACCATATATTTT. Translation: CASSLLGTALGNTIYF.

V gene TRBV5-1 combines with J gene TRBJ2-3, with 12 bases lining up with TRBD2. Germline assignment: CDR1 SGHRS and CDR2 YFSETQ. Losses at the gene ends were 0 bases for V and 0 bases for J; bases not matched to a gene: 5. This CDR3 contains 18 residues. Here the CDR3 reads CASSLGTSGDPSTDTQYF. The CDR3 nucleotides are TGCGCCAGCAGCTTGGGGACTAGCGGGGACCCTAGCACAGATACGCAGTATTTT.

The V call is TRBV18, the J call TRBJ2-5; 7 nucleotides match TRBD2. Germline CDR1 is KGHSH and CDR2 is LQKENI. This CDR3 contains 16 residues. The V segment lost 2 bases and the J segment 1 base; nucleotides outside the gene matches: 7. The CDR3 region has the DNA TGTGCCAGCTCACCAACCGGGGGAGGGCTCCAAGAGACCCAGTACTTC. Protein sequence: CASSPTGGGLQETQYF. Supplemented by reference TRBV18 and TRBJ2-5, the full variable domain reads NAGVMQNPRHLVRRRGQEARLRCSPMKGHSHVYWYRQLPEEGLKFMVYLQKENIIDESGMPKERFSAEFPKEGPSILRIQQVVRGDSAAYFCASSPTGGGLQETQYFGPGTRLLVL.

CDR3 region: CASSPTGGQLSYEQYF. The CDR3 DNA sequence: TGTGCCAGCAGTCCAACCGGGGGACAGCTATCCTACGAGCAGTACTTC. The chain links TRBV28 to TRBJ2-7; D might be TRBD1 (7 bases). This CDR3 comprises 16 residues. Trimming took off 5 bases at V and 1 base at J, with 18 bases between the two ends. Germline values: CDR1 MDHEN, CDR2 SYDVKM.

CDR3 sequence reads: CASSLAPGEYNEQFF. CDR3 sequence (DNA): TGCGCCAGCAGCTTGGCCCCAGGGGAATACAATGAGCAGTTCTTC. The chain carries TRBV5-1 and TRBJ2-1; D perhaps matches TRBD1 (6 bases). CDR1 and CDR2 (germline): SGHRS, YFSETQ. The CDR3 contains 15 residues. Trimming cost V 0 bases and J 4 bases, with 11 bases left between them. Full variable domain (missing parts from reference TRBV5-1 and TRBJ2-1): KAGVTQTPRYLIKTRGQQVTLSCSPISGHRSVSWYQQTPGQGLQFLFEYFSETQRNKGNFPGRFSGRQFSNSRSEMNVSTLELGDSALYLCASSLAPGEYNEQFFGPGTRLTVL.

This clone was found many times. This chain uses TRBV7-9 with TRBJ1-3; D is perhaps TRBD1 (5 bases). The V gene lost 4 bases and the J gene lost 3 bases, with 10 bases spanning the gap. This CDR3 comprises 14 residues. Germline values: CDR1 SEHNR, CDR2 FQNEAQ (reference sequence). The CDR3 DNA follows: TGTGCCAGCAGCTCTGGGGGGATTGGAAACACCATATATTTT. This codes for CASSSGGIGNTIYF.

The rearrangement uses TRBV9 and TRBJ2-5; a possible D gene is TRBD2 (6 bases). Trimming cost V 0 bases and J 5 bases, with 11 bases left between them. Germline V lookup: CDR1 SGDLS, CDR2 YYNGEE. The CDR3 consists of 14 residues. Here the CDR3 DNA reads TGTGCCAGCAGCGTAGGTGGGGGGTGGGAGACCCAGTACTTC. Translated: CASSVGGGWETQYF.

This chain uses TRBV10-2 with TRBJ2-7; 9 positions match TRBD2. The CDR3 has 13 amino acids. V lost 7 bases, J lost 4 bases, and 5 bases stayed unmatched. CDR1 WSHSY and CDR2 SAAADI come from the germline V gene. CDR3 bases: TGCGCCAGCATTGCGGGGGGGCGGTACGAGCAGTACTTC. It translates to CASIAGGRYEQYF.

The chain combines TRBV7-9 with TRBJ1-6; possibly TRBD1 for D (6 bases). The CDR3 is made up of 15 amino acids. The ends were cut back, 3 bases at V and 6 bases at J, with 12 bases in the middle. Germline V CDR1 and CDR2: SEHNR, FQNEAQ (reference sequence). In nucleotides, the CDR3 is TGTGCCAGCAGCTTCGGGACAACCCCTAATTCACCCCTCCACTTT. Protein: CASSFGTTPNSPLHF. Variable domain in full (rest from reference TRBV7-9 and TRBJ1-6): DTGVSQNPRHKITKRGQNVTFRCDPISEHNRLYWYRQTLGQGPEFLTYFQNEAQLEKSRLLSDRFSAERPKGSFSTLEIQRTEQGDSAMYLCASSFGTTPNSPLHFGNGTRLTVT.

This clone was observed many times. This sequence joins TRBV3-1 (or the pseudogene TRBV3-2) and TRBJ2-6, with D tentatively TRBD2 (5 bases). Trimming pared 8 bases from V and 2 bases from J, leaving 13 bases between. CDR1 and CDR2 (germline): LGHDT, YNNKEL (reference sequence). CDR3 length: 15 amino acids. This chain's CDR3 is CASAKGAAGANVLTF. CDR3 nucleotides: TGTGCCAGCGCAAAGGGAGCGGCTGGGGCCAACGTCCTGACTTTC.

The gene calls are TRBV6-5 and TRBJ1-2, with D maybe TRBD1 (6 bases). The V end was cut by 3 bases, the J end by 4 bases, with 9 bases between. The germline V gene has CDR1 MNHEY and CDR2 SVGAGI. The CDR3 contains 13 residues. CDR3 in DNA: TGTGCCAGCAGTTATTCAGGGGCCTATGGCTACACCTTC. Translating gives CASSYSGAYGYTF.

As regards this clone: A read error is likely, as this CDR3 ends without the conserved phenylalanine or tryptophan. The chain employs TRBV29-1 and TRBJ1-2; 8 bases are shared with TRBD1. Germline loops: CDR1 SQVTM, CDR2 ANQGSEA. The CDR3 spans 14 residues. The J segment lost 0 bases and the V segment lost 6 bases, leaving 6 bases of the junction unmatched. The CDR3 DNA reads as TGCAGCGTCCTGCTGACAGGGGCTAACTATGGCTACACCCTC. Amino acid sequence: CSVLLTGANYGYTL.

This clone has just one count. The J gene is TRBJ2-2, the V gene TRBV27, with 8 bases identical to TRBD1. The CDR3 extends over 17 amino acids. With 1 base clipped from V and 6 bases from J, the junction kept 10 bases outside the gene matches. The V gene's germline CDR1 is MNHEY and CDR2 SMNVEV (reference sequence). The chain's CDR3 is CASSLFAGGAVAGELFF. The CDR3 bases are TGTGCCAGCAGTTTATTCGCAGGGGGCGCAGTTGCCGGGGAGCTGTTTTTT.

The chain recombines TRBV6-2 or TRBV6-3 with TRBJ2-7, with D uncertain. This CDR3 has 14 residues. V lost 4 bases, J lost 3 bases, and 13 bases lay in between. The germline V gene encodes CDR1 MNHEY and CDR2 SVGEGT. CDR3 coding DNA: TGTGCCAGCAGTTTCCCGGGTGGAAACTACGAGCAGTACTTC. This gives the protein CASSFPGGNYEQYF.

This sequence joins TRBV7-9 and TRBJ1-2, with D possibly TRBD1 on 5 matching bases. V was shortened by 3 bases and J by 4 bases, with 15 bases between the two germline ends. The germline CDR1 and CDR2 sequences are SEHNR and FQNEAQ (reference sequence). The CDR3 runs 15 residues. The chain's CDR3 is CASSFSEGFSYGYTF. For the CDR3, the DNA is TGTGCCAGCAGCTTCTCGGAGGGGTTCAGCTATGGCTACACCTTC.

In its sample, this clone was seen a few times. The chain combines TRBV6-5 with TRBJ1-1, with D unresolved. The germline CDR1 and CDR2 sequences are MNHEY and SVGAGI. CDR3 size: 14 residues. Trimming removed 0 bases from V and 5 bases from J, with 10 bases in between. The CDR3 loop reads CASSYSGGRTEAFF. The CDR3, as DNA: TGTGCCAGCAGTTACTCGGGAGGGCGGACTGAAGCTTTCTTT.

V is TRBV4-1 and J is TRBJ1-3, with TRBD1 identical over 7 bases. Losses at the gene ends were 1 base for V and 1 base for J; bases not matched to a gene: 4. The germline V gene encodes CDR1 MGHRA and CDR2 YSYEKL. This CDR3 spans 16 amino acids. The CDR3 DNA reads TGCGCCAGCAGCCAAGTACCACAGGGGTCTGGAAACACCATATATTTT. Translated, it gives CASSQVPQGSGNTIYF.

This clone was observed a few times. This chain connects TRBV27 to TRBJ1-4; maybe TRBD1 (6 bases). The CDR3 is made up of 14 amino acids. Trimming cost V 6 bases and J 8 bases, with 16 bases left between them. Germline V gives CDR1 MNHEY, CDR2 SMNVEV (reference sequence). CDR3 DNA sequence: TGTGCCAGCAGAGGGGGATCGGGTGGGGAAAAACTGTTTTTT. Translation: CASRGGSGGEKLFF.

This chain connects TRBV30 to TRBJ2-3; 12 nucleotides agree with TRBD2. The germline V gene encodes CDR1 GTSNPN and CDR2 SVGIG (reference sequence). The length of the CDR3 is 14 residues. With V trimmed by 7 bases and J by 5 bases, 7 bases remained unmatched. DNA of the CDR3: TGTGCCTTTGAGACTAGCGGGAGCCAAGATACGCAGTATTTT. Protein: CAFETSGSQDTQYF.